Given below is one TCR beta chain in context. V was pared by 6 bases and J by 12 bases, with 8 bases of the junction left unmatched. The CDR3 runs 12 residues. Germline V gene data show CDR1 as MDHEN and CDR2 as SYDVKM. The sample belongs to a study of blood T cells in healthy people across ages. It was with a sample-barcoded 5' primer and a J-beta primer mix that a second PCR of roughly 7 to 12 cycles was run. TCRdb ran MiXCR on the 5' RACE reads and lists one entry per CDR3 protein. The profile shows about 1.8 million distinct CDR3 sequences, around 48% of them singletons. The genes are TRBV28 and TRBJ2-1; 7 bases agree with TRBD1. The TCR originated in a middle-aged woman in good health. The sample was blood. The CDR3 is CASRTTGFGQFF. The CDR3 DNA reads TGTGCCAGCAGAACGACAGGGTTCGGGCAGTTCTTC.